This TCR beta chain was identified in a study of post-analysis software for immune sequencing data. Study-level background: Secondary progressive, relapsing-remitting and progressive-relapsing multiple sclerosis were among the included disease courses. Findings of the study overall: The F measure placed samples prepared in the same batch into strongly shared clusters. About five TRBV segments appeared more often in patients than in controls, and TRBV5-6, TRBV5-1 and TRBV20-1 were among these. Compared with controls, patients showed significantly lower normalized Chao1 diversity.

In this sample, this clonotype turned up a few times. The antigen is not known. Unique molecular identifiers were built into the TCR beta cDNA libraries. MiXCR, run by TCRdb on the PCR reads, gives a single entry per CDR3 protein. The sample holds some 690,000 distinct CDR3 sequences; about 27% are singletons and the top ten take more than 0.55%. Per the germline V gene, CDR1 is LNHNV and CDR2 is YYDKDF (reference sequence). The CDR3 consists of 16 residues. V lost 0 bases to trimming and J lost 5 bases; unmatched junction nucleotides: 6. The rearrangement uses TRBV15 and TRBJ2-3, with 9 bases identical to TRBD2. This receptor was obtained from a girl between 5 and 17 years old with multiple sclerosis. The source material was blood. The CDR3 sequence: CATSRDSGSGGDTQYF. The CDR3 nucleotides are TGTGCCACCAGCAGAGATAGCGGGAGTGGGGGAGATACGCAGTATTTT. The full variable domain, in which reference TRBV15 and TRBJ2-3 provide the parts outside the CDR3, is DAMVIQNPRYQVTQFGKPVTLSCSQTLNHNVMYWYQQKSSQAPKLLFHYYDKDFNNEADTPDNFQSRRPNTSFCFLDIRSPGLGDTAMYLCATSRDSGSGGDTQYFGPGTRLTVL.